The rows below give T cell receptor beta chains drawn from one sample of a study of blood T cell repertoires in COVID-19. TCRdb's table, derived via immunoSEQ multiplex PCR, lists solely in-frame clones and lacks some. The sample comprises about 200,000 clones, 87% of which are singletons, and approximately 2.1% rests with the top ten. Sample: PBMCs or T cells enriched from blood (not recorded which). The receptors derive from a woman in her 30s who had recovered from COVID-19. Both conserved end residues are part of each CDR3. The order of the fields is V gene, D gene, clone size, CDR3 length, J gene, CDR3 DNA, CDR3 protein. D genes are given only for firm matches. Clone size is shown for a subset of rows, as once, few, many or a class of expanded clone.

v_call: TRBV7-9
d_call: TRBD1
clone_size: NA
cdr3_length: 17
j_call: TRBJ1-3
cdr3_nt: TGTGCCAGCAGCGGGACAGGGGGCTTTTTCGCTGGAAACACCATATATTTT
cdr3_aa: CASSGTGGFFAGNTIYF

v_call: TRBV12-5
d_call: NA
clone_size: NA
cdr3_length: 12
j_call: TRBJ2-1
cdr3_nt: TGTGCTAGTGGTTTGCTAGTGGATGAGCAGTTCTTC
cdr3_aa: CASGLLVDEQFF

v_call: TRBV5-1
d_call: TRBD2
clone_size: once
cdr3_length: 16
j_call: TRBJ2-2
cdr3_nt: TGCGCCAGCAGCTCGGGACTAGCGGGATCGGGCGGGGAGCTGTTTTTT
cdr3_aa: CASSSGLAGSGGELFF

v_call: TRBV2
d_call: TRBD1
clone_size: NA
cdr3_length: 17
j_call: TRBJ2-5
cdr3_nt: TGTGCCAGCAGTGACCTCGTGGGGACAGTCTCTCAAGAGACCCAGTACTTC
cdr3_aa: CASSDLVGTVSQETQYF

v_call: TRBV9
d_call: TRBD2
clone_size: NA
cdr3_length: 16
j_call: TRBJ2-1
cdr3_nt: TGTGCCAGCAGCACCCAGACTAGCGGGTCTTACAATGAGCAGTTCTTC
cdr3_aa: CASSTQTSGSYNEQFF

v_call: TRBV6-5
d_call: NA
clone_size: NA
cdr3_length: 14
j_call: TRBJ2-5
cdr3_nt: TGTGCCAGCAGGGACGCGGACTGGCAAGAGACCCAGTACTTC
cdr3_aa: CASRDADWQETQYF

v_call: TRBV11-2
d_call: NA
clone_size: NA
cdr3_length: 16
j_call: TRBJ2-1
cdr3_nt: TGTGCCAGCAGTTACGGGAGCGCTAGCTCCTACAATGAGCAGTTCTTC
cdr3_aa: CASSYGSASSYNEQFF

v_call: TRBV6-5
d_call: TRBD2
clone_size: NA
cdr3_length: 15
j_call: TRBJ2-1
cdr3_nt: TGTGCCAGCAGCTCTAGCGGGTTCGCCTACAATGAGCAGTTCTTC
cdr3_aa: CASSSSGFAYNEQFF

v_call: TRBV19
d_call: TRBD1
clone_size: NA
cdr3_length: 17
j_call: TRBJ1-5
cdr3_nt: TGTGCCAGTAGTACCCGGACAGGGAACGAGGGCAATCAGCCCCAGCATTTT
cdr3_aa: CASSTRTGNEGNQPQHF

v_call: TRBV7-9
d_call: NA
clone_size: NA
cdr3_length: 15
j_call: TRBJ1-1
cdr3_nt: TGTGCCAGCAGCTTCGGGGGGGTTATGAACACTGAAGCTTTCTTT
cdr3_aa: CASSFGGVMNTEAFF

v_call: TRBV5-1
d_call: NA
clone_size: NA
cdr3_length: 16
j_call: TRBJ1-3
cdr3_nt: TGCGCCAGCAGCTTGGGAAATCGAGGTACTGGAAACACCATATATTTT
cdr3_aa: CASSLGNRGTGNTIYF

v_call: TRBV24-1
d_call: NA
clone_size: few
cdr3_length: 13
j_call: TRBJ2-1
cdr3_nt: TGTGCCACCAGTCGTGGGCAGAGTAATGAGCAGTTCTTC
cdr3_aa: CATSRGQSNEQFF

v_call: TRBV6-2/TRBV6-3
d_call: NA
clone_size: once
cdr3_length: 15
j_call: TRBJ2-3
cdr3_nt: TGTGCCAGCAGTAATTCCGGGGAGGGCACAGATACGCAGTATTTT
cdr3_aa: CASSNSGEGTDTQYF

v_call: TRBV7-9
d_call: TRBD1
clone_size: NA
cdr3_length: 14
j_call: TRBJ1-1
cdr3_nt: TGTGCCAGCAGCCTGACAGGGGTGAACACTGAAGCTTTCTTT
cdr3_aa: CASSLTGVNTEAFF

v_call: TRBV5-3
d_call: NA
clone_size: NA
cdr3_length: 16
j_call: TRBJ2-3
cdr3_nt: TGTGCCAGAAGCTTGGATTGGACTACGCCCCAAGATACGCAGTATTTT
cdr3_aa: CARSLDWTTPQDTQYF

v_call: TRBV12-5
d_call: TRBD1
clone_size: NA
cdr3_length: 14
j_call: TRBJ1-1
cdr3_nt: TGTGCTAGTGGTCTTCCGGGACAGGGGACTGAAGCTTTCTTT
cdr3_aa: CASGLPGQGTEAFF

v_call: TRBV6-2/TRBV6-3
d_call: NA
clone_size: NA
cdr3_length: 15
j_call: TRBJ2-4
cdr3_nt: TGTGCCAGCAGTTACTCCCGGGGGGCCCAAAACATTCAGTACTTC
cdr3_aa: CASSYSRGAQNIQYF

v_call: TRBV7-9
d_call: TRBD1
clone_size: many
cdr3_length: 13
j_call: TRBJ1-2
cdr3_nt: TGTGCCAGCAGTCGACAGGGGGCCGGGGGCTACACCTTC
cdr3_aa: CASSRQGAGGYTF

v_call: TRBV7-2
d_call: TRBD2
clone_size: NA
cdr3_length: 16
j_call: TRBJ2-7
cdr3_nt: TGTGCCAGCAGCTTAGGTGGGGCGGGAGGGCTCTACGAGCAGTACTTC
cdr3_aa: CASSLGGAGGLYEQYF

v_call: TRBV29-1
d_call: NA
clone_size: NA
cdr3_length: 12
j_call: TRBJ2-6
cdr3_nt: TGCAGCGTTCTCTCTGGGGCCAACGTCCTGACTTTC
cdr3_aa: CSVLSGANVLTF

v_call: TRBV9
d_call: TRBD1
clone_size: NA
cdr3_length: 15
j_call: TRBJ2-7
cdr3_nt: TGTGCCAGCAGCGACGGGACAGGGGGCTTCTACGAGCAGTACTTC
cdr3_aa: CASSDGTGGFYEQYF

v_call: TRBV11-3
d_call: NA
clone_size: few
cdr3_length: 18
j_call: TRBJ2-2
cdr3_nt: TGTGCCAGCACCCGCTCTTCGAACAGGGTCGGCGACACCGGGGAGCTGTTTTTT
cdr3_aa: CASTRSSNRVGDTGELFF

v_call: TRBV6-1
d_call: NA
clone_size: NA
cdr3_length: 16
j_call: TRBJ1-5
cdr3_nt: TGTGCCAGCAGTGAATATTGGCTCACCGGCAATCAGCCCCAGCATTTT
cdr3_aa: CASSEYWLTGNQPQHF

v_call: TRBV18
d_call: NA
clone_size: NA
cdr3_length: 15
j_call: TRBJ1-2
cdr3_nt: TGTGCCAGCTCCCCCTCGCGAGGGGGTAACTATGGCTACACCTTC
cdr3_aa: CASSPSRGGNYGYTF

v_call: TRBV5-1
d_call: TRBD1
clone_size: NA
cdr3_length: 15
j_call: TRBJ2-1
cdr3_nt: TGCGCCAGCAGCGTGGGTCCGGGACAGGGCTATGAGCAGTTCTTC
cdr3_aa: CASSVGPGQGYEQFF

v_call: TRBV5-1
d_call: TRBD1
clone_size: NA
cdr3_length: 16
j_call: TRBJ1-3
cdr3_nt: TGCGCCAGCAGCCCCCAGGGGGTCCTCTCTGGAAACACCATATATTTT
cdr3_aa: CASSPQGVLSGNTIYF

v_call: TRBV5-1
d_call: TRBD2
clone_size: NA
cdr3_length: 16
j_call: TRBJ2-1
cdr3_nt: TGCGCCAGCAGCTTGGCCAAAACTAGCGGGAGGTATGAGCAGTTCTTC
cdr3_aa: CASSLAKTSGRYEQFF

v_call: TRBV5-1
d_call: NA
clone_size: NA
cdr3_length: 14
j_call: TRBJ2-1
cdr3_nt: TGCGCCAGCAGCCCCGGACTCTCCCGGAATGAGCAGTTCTTC
cdr3_aa: CASSPGLSRNEQFF

v_call: TRBV7-8
d_call: NA
clone_size: NA
cdr3_length: 15
j_call: TRBJ2-3
cdr3_nt: TGTGCCAGCAGCTCCCAAGCCTTTGCACAGGGATTGCAGTATTTT
cdr3_aa: CASSSQAFAQGLQYF

v_call: TRBV19
d_call: NA
clone_size: NA
cdr3_length: 15
j_call: TRBJ2-7
cdr3_nt: TGTGCCAGTAGTATAGCCCTCGCGGGGAGAAGCGAGCAGTACTTC
cdr3_aa: CASSIALAGRSEQYF

v_call: TRBV6-1
d_call: NA
clone_size: NA
cdr3_length: 16
j_call: TRBJ2-3
cdr3_nt: TGTGCCAGCAGTGCCAGCACAGGGTCTAGCACAGATACGCAGTATTTT
cdr3_aa: CASSASTGSSTDTQYF

v_call: TRBV3-1/TRBV3-2
d_call: NA
clone_size: NA
cdr3_length: 15
j_call: TRBJ1-5
cdr3_nt: TGTGCCAGCAGCCAAGGTGGGGGACTCAATCAGCCCCAGCATTTT
cdr3_aa: CASSQGGGLNQPQHF

v_call: TRBV13
d_call: NA
clone_size: NA
cdr3_length: 16
j_call: TRBJ1-2
cdr3_nt: TGTGCCAGCAGCCCAGACCGAAAGGCAGCGGGCTATGGCTACACCTTC
cdr3_aa: CASSPDRKAAGYGYTF

v_call: TRBV6-2/TRBV6-3
d_call: TRBD1
clone_size: NA
cdr3_length: 14
j_call: TRBJ2-7
cdr3_nt: TGTGCCAGCAGTACCCGGACAGGGTCCTACGAGCAGTACTTC
cdr3_aa: CASSTRTGSYEQYF

v_call: TRBV3-1/TRBV3-2
d_call: NA
clone_size: NA
cdr3_length: 16
j_call: TRBJ1-2
cdr3_nt: TGTGCCAGCAGCCAAGATAGTAGGGGATTGGACTATGGCTACACCTTC
cdr3_aa: CASSQDSRGLDYGYTF

v_call: TRBV28
d_call: NA
clone_size: NA
cdr3_length: 12
j_call: TRBJ1-5
cdr3_nt: TGTGCCAGCAGAACAGCAGATCAGCCCCAGCATTTT
cdr3_aa: CASRTADQPQHF

v_call: TRBV11-2
d_call: NA
clone_size: few
cdr3_length: 13
j_call: TRBJ1-2
cdr3_nt: TGTGCCAGCAGCTTATCACAGGGATATGGCTACACCTTC
cdr3_aa: CASSLSQGYGYTF

v_call: TRBV7-2
d_call: NA
clone_size: NA
cdr3_length: 13
j_call: TRBJ2-1
cdr3_nt: TGTGCCAGCAGCCGACCAGGTTACAATGAGCAGTTCTTC
cdr3_aa: CASSRPGYNEQFF

v_call: TRBV11-3
d_call: TRBD1
clone_size: NA
cdr3_length: 14
j_call: TRBJ1-1
cdr3_nt: TGTGCCAGCAGCTCCTGGACAGGCTATACTGAAGCTTTCTTT
cdr3_aa: CASSSWTGYTEAFF

v_call: TRBV2
d_call: TRBD1
clone_size: once
cdr3_length: 14
j_call: TRBJ1-2
cdr3_nt: TGTGCCAGCAGTCAGACAGGGGACAACTATGGCTACACCTTC
cdr3_aa: CASSQTGDNYGYTF

v_call: TRBV5-6
d_call: TRBD2
clone_size: NA
cdr3_length: 15
j_call: TRBJ2-1
cdr3_nt: TGTGCCAGCAGCCTCGGACTAGCTTCAGGCAATGAGCAGTTCTTC
cdr3_aa: CASSLGLASGNEQFF

v_call: TRBV20-1
d_call: NA
clone_size: NA
cdr3_length: 11
j_call: TRBJ1-2
cdr3_nt: TGCAGTGCCGGGGCGGGGAATGGCTACACCTTC
cdr3_aa: CSAGAGNGYTF

v_call: TRBV18
d_call: NA
clone_size: few
cdr3_length: 14
j_call: TRBJ2-3
cdr3_nt: TGTGCCAGCTCATTGGGGGGAAGCACAGATACGCAGTATTTT
cdr3_aa: CASSLGGSTDTQYF

v_call: TRBV11-3
d_call: NA
clone_size: few
cdr3_length: 13
j_call: TRBJ1-3
cdr3_nt: TGTGCCAGCAGCCTAACAGGAGGGAACACCATATATTTT
cdr3_aa: CASSLTGGNTIYF

v_call: TRBV6-2/TRBV6-3
d_call: TRBD1
clone_size: NA
cdr3_length: 15
j_call: TRBJ2-7
cdr3_nt: TGTGCCAGCAGTTACTCTGAGACAGGGTGGAACGAGCAGTACTTC
cdr3_aa: CASSYSETGWNEQYF

v_call: TRBV6-2/TRBV6-3
d_call: TRBD2
clone_size: NA
cdr3_length: 15
j_call: TRBJ2-7
cdr3_nt: TGTGCCAGCAGTTACTTAGGACTAGCTTCCGTCGAGCAGTACTTC
cdr3_aa: CASSYLGLASVEQYF

v_call: TRBV5-6
d_call: NA
clone_size: NA
cdr3_length: 15
j_call: TRBJ2-1
cdr3_nt: TGTGCCAGCTGTCCTAGGAGGGCCGGGGTCAATGAGCAGTTCTTC
cdr3_aa: CASCPRRAGVNEQFF

v_call: TRBV7-6
d_call: TRBD1
clone_size: NA
cdr3_length: 17
j_call: TRBJ2-6
cdr3_nt: TGTGCCAGCAGCTTCGGACAGGGAATCTCTGGGGCCAACGTCCTGACTTTC
cdr3_aa: CASSFGQGISGANVLTF

v_call: TRBV7-2
d_call: TRBD2
clone_size: few
cdr3_length: 15
j_call: TRBJ2-5
cdr3_nt: TGTGCCAGCAACTCCGAGGGACTAGCGAGAGAGACCCAGTACTTC
cdr3_aa: CASNSEGLARETQYF

v_call: TRBV7-9
d_call: TRBD1
clone_size: once
cdr3_length: 15
j_call: TRBJ1-2
cdr3_nt: TGTGCCAGCAGCCCCATACAGGGGGCGGTCTATGGCTACACCTTC
cdr3_aa: CASSPIQGAVYGYTF

v_call: TRBV6-1
d_call: NA
clone_size: NA
cdr3_length: 13
j_call: TRBJ1-2
cdr3_nt: TGTGCCAGCAGTGAAGAATCCTTCTATGGCTACACCTTC
cdr3_aa: CASSEESFYGYTF

v_call: TRBV27
d_call: TRBD1
clone_size: NA
cdr3_length: 15
j_call: TRBJ2-1
cdr3_nt: TGTGCCAGCAAAGGGACAGGGGGTACCTACAATGAGCAGTTCTTC
cdr3_aa: CASKGTGGTYNEQFF

v_call: TRBV11-2
d_call: NA
clone_size: NA
cdr3_length: 13
j_call: TRBJ1-2
cdr3_nt: TGTGCCAGCAGTCCACAGGGAGACTATGGCTACACCTTC
cdr3_aa: CASSPQGDYGYTF

v_call: TRBV12-3/TRBV12-4
d_call: TRBD1
clone_size: NA
cdr3_length: 13
j_call: TRBJ1-1
cdr3_nt: TGTGCCAGCAGTTCAACAGGGGTGGCTGAAGCTTTCTTT
cdr3_aa: CASSSTGVAEAFF